These T cell receptor beta chains were read from a single sample in a study of graft-versus-host responses after intestinal transplantation. Measured with immunoSEQ multiplex PCR; TCRdb has only the in-frame clones, and not every one. Of approximately 130,000 clones listed, approximately 90% were seen once; the top ten hold roughly 0.17%. No cognate antigen is known for these TCRs. The specimen comprised unstimulated CD4+ T cells sorted from spleen or lymph node cells, sampled before intestinal transplant. The receptors were sampled from a human donor who received an intestinal transplant. Both conserved end residues are trimmed from each CDR3. A D gene is named only where the DNA matches it firmly.

CDR3: ASSLGGTVNSPLH
D: TRBD1
J: TRBJ1-6
V: TRBV28

CDR3: ASNPVGVYEQY
D: -
J: TRBJ2-7
V: TRBV5-6

CDR3: ASRGYGTEAF
D: -
J: TRBJ1-1
V: TRBV2

CDR3: ASSLEGLSTQETQY
D: -
J: TRBJ2-5
V: TRBV5-1

CDR3: ASSLGAEQF
D: -
J: TRBJ2-1
V: TRBV7-2

CDR3: ASSPGTGDYEQY
D: TRBD1
J: TRBJ2-7
V: TRBV5-1

CDR3: ASSEAAWPYEQY
D: -
J: TRBJ2-7
V: TRBV10-2

CDR3: ASSPDRGRGTEAF
D: TRBD1
J: TRBJ1-1
V: TRBV18

CDR3: ASSPIRGLNSPLH
D: -
J: TRBJ1-6
V: TRBV27

CDR3: AWGIQAYTEAF
D: -
J: TRBJ1-1
V: TRBV30

CDR3: ASTLSGANVLT
D: -
J: TRBJ2-6
V: TRBV5-5

CDR3: ASSPIRQGKLGIETQY
D: TRBD1
J: TRBJ2-5
V: TRBV18

CDR3: ASSHPSAGRYGYT
D: -
J: TRBJ1-2
V: TRBV10-1

CDR3: ASRLDQTGQF
D: -
J: TRBJ2-1
V: TRBV5-4

CDR3: ASSLDQNTEAF
D: -
J: TRBJ1-1
V: TRBV5-1

CDR3: ASSFTNTEAF
D: -
J: TRBJ1-1
V: TRBV2

CDR3: ASSRGTGGYT
D: TRBD1
J: TRBJ1-2
V: TRBV5-1

CDR3: ASSKTGAHEKLF
D: TRBD1
J: TRBJ1-4
V: TRBV5-6

CDR3: SVRDWGLQAEAF
D: -
J: TRBJ1-1
V: TRBV29-1

CDR3: ASSLIRTANSPLH
D: -
J: TRBJ1-6
V: TRBV11-2

CDR3: ASSPSRTEETQY
D: -
J: TRBJ2-5
V: TRBV18

CDR3: ASSILSRGAGNTIY
D: -
J: TRBJ1-3
V: TRBV9

CDR3: ASSSAWGDNGYT
D: -
J: TRBJ1-2
V: TRBV11-2

CDR3: AMRAGNEQF
D: -
J: TRBJ2-1
V: TRBV10-3

CDR3: ASSYSRQQETQY
D: -
J: TRBJ2-5
V: TRBV6-6

CDR3: ASSYRRGHPNTEAF
D: -
J: TRBJ1-1
V: TRBV7-2

CDR3: ASSPSLGGSYNEQF
D: -
J: TRBJ2-1
V: TRBV27

CDR3: ASSQESYEQY
D: -
J: TRBJ2-7
V: TRBV4-2

CDR3: ASSLELDQPQH
D: -
J: TRBJ1-5
V: TRBV5-1

CDR3: ASSLRQNTEAF
D: -
J: TRBJ1-1
V: TRBV27

CDR3: ASSGPTVSNQPQH
D: -
J: TRBJ1-5
V: TRBV6-1

CDR3: SVGAGHTEAF
D: -
J: TRBJ1-1
V: TRBV29-1

CDR3: ASSSPRGAARTYEQY
D: -
J: TRBJ2-7
V: TRBV11-2

CDR3: ASSSPGQSYYEQY
D: TRBD1
J: TRBJ2-7
V: TRBV4-1

CDR3: ASSNTPQGGTDTQY
D: TRBD1
J: TRBJ2-3
V: TRBV19

CDR3: ASSVSSGEGETQY
D: TRBD2
J: TRBJ2-5
V: TRBV9

CDR3: ASSQEIGRGFEQY
D: -
J: TRBJ2-7
V: TRBV4-2

CDR3: ASSLNRANEQF
D: -
J: TRBJ2-1
V: TRBV5-1

CDR3: ASSRTGLNTEAF
D: TRBD1
J: TRBJ1-1
V: TRBV19

CDR3: ASRAVRTGELF
D: -
J: TRBJ2-2
V: TRBV11-1

CDR3: ASSVVHLGNTVGELF
D: -
J: TRBJ2-2
V: TRBV5-5

CDR3: ASSYRRRSYNEQF
D: -
J: TRBJ2-1
V: TRBV6-5

CDR3: ASSFYDRATFEPQH
D: -
J: TRBJ1-5
V: TRBV5-6

CDR3: ASSLAGGDYGYT
D: -
J: TRBJ1-2
V: TRBV11-3

CDR3: ASSDGGGANTEAF
D: -
J: TRBJ1-1
V: TRBV10-1

CDR3: ASSIAPAGVGYYEQY
D: TRBD2
J: TRBJ2-7
V: TRBV19

CDR3: ASSDLTTNTEAF
D: -
J: TRBJ1-1
V: TRBV9

CDR3: ASSLLSGKVGGYT
D: -
J: TRBJ1-2
V: TRBV27

CDR3: SVSQGNTAQY
D: -
J: TRBJ2-5
V: TRBV29-1

CDR3: ASSPYRGWDYGNTIY
D: TRBD1
J: TRBJ1-3
V: TRBV14

CDR3: ASSRSTGTGYT
D: TRBD1
J: TRBJ1-2
V: TRBV6-5

CDR3: ASTGVYNEKLF
D: -
J: TRBJ1-4
V: TRBV6-1

CDR3: ASSLGGQVNTEAF
D: TRBD1
J: TRBJ1-1
V: TRBV11-3

CDR3: AISEPPDDSGGPVTDTQY
D: TRBD2
J: TRBJ2-3
V: TRBV10-3